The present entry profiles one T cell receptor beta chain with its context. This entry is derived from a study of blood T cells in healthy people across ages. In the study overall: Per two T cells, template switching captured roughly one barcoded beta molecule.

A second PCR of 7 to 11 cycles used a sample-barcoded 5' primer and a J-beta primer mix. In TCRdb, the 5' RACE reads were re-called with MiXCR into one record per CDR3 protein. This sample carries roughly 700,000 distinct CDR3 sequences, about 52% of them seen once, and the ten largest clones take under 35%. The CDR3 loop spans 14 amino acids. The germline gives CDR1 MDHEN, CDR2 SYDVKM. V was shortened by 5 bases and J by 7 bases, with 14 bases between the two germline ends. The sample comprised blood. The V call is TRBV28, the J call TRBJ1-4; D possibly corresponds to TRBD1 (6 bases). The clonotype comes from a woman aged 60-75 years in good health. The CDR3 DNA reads TGTGCCAGCAGTCCAGGACAGCCTGGTGAAAAACTGTTTTTT. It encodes CASSPGQPGEKLFF.